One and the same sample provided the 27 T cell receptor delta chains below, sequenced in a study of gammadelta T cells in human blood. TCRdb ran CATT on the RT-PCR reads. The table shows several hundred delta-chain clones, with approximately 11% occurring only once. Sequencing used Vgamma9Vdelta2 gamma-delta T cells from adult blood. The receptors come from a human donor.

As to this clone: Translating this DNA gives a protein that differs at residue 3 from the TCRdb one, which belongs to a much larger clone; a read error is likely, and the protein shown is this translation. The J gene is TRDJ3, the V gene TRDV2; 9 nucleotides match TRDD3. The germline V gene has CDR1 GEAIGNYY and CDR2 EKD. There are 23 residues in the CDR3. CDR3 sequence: CARDTAHRLGDSVSSWDTRQMFF. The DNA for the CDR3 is TGTGCCCGTGACACCGCTCACCGCCTGGGGGATTCGGTAAGCTCCTGGGACACCCGACAGATGTTTTTC.

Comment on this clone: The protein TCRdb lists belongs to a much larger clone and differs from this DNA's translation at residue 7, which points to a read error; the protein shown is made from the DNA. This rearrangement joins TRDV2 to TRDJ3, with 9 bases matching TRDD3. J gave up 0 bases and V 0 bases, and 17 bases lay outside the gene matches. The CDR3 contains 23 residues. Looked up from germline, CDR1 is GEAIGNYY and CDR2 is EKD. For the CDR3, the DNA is TGTGCCTGTGACACCGCTCCCCGCCTGGGGGATTCGGTAAGCTCCTGGGACACCCGACAGATGTTTTTC. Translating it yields CACDTAPRLGDSVSSWDTRQMFF.

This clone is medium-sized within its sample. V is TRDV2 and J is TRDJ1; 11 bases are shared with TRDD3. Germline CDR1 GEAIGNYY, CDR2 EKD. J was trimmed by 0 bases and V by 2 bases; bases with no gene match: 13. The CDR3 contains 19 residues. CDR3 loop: CACDRLRPGGYRYTDKLIF. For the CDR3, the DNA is TGTGCCTGTGACAGGCTCAGGCCTGGGGGATACCGGTACACCGATAAACTCATCTTT.

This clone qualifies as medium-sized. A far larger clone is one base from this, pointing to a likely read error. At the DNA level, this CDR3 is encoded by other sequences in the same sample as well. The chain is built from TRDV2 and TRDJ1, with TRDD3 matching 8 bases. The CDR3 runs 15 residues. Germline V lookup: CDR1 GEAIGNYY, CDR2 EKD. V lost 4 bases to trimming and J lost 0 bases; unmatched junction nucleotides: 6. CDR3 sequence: CACDSLGDNTDKLIF. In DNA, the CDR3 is TGTGCCTGTGATTCCCTGGGGGACAACACCGATAAACTCATCTTT.

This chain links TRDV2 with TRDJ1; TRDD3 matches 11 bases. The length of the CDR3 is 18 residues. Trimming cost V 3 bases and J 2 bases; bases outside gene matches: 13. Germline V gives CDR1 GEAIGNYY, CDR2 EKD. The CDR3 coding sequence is TGTGCCTGTGACCCGATACCCCTGGGGGATACTCGGACCGATAAACTCATCTTT. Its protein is CACDPIPLGDTRTDKLIF.

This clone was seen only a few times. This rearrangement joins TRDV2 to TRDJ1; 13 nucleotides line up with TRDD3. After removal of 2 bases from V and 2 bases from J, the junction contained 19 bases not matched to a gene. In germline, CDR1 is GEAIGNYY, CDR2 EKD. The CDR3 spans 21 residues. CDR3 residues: CACDNLLGDTLRRFDTDKLIF. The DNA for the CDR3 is TGTGCCTGTGACAATTTACTGGGGGATACGCTAAGGCGGTTTGATACCGATAAACTCATCTTT.

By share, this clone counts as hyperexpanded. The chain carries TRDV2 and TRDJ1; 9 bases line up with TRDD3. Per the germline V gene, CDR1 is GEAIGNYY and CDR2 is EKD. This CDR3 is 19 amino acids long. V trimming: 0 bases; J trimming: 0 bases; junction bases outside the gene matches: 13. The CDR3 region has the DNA TGTGCCTGTGACACCATAGGGGGGATACAAAGGAAGAACACCGATAAACTCATCTTT. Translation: CACDTIGGIQRKNTDKLIF.

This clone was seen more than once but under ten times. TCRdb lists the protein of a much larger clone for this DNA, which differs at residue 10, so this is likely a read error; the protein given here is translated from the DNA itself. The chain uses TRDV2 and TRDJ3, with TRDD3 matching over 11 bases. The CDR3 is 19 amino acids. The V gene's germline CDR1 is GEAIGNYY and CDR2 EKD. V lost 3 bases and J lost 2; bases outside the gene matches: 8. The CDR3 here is CACDPVLGDMAWDTRQMFF. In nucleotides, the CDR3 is TGTGCCTGTGACCCAGTACTGGGGGATATGGCCTGGGACACCCGACAGATGTTTTTC.

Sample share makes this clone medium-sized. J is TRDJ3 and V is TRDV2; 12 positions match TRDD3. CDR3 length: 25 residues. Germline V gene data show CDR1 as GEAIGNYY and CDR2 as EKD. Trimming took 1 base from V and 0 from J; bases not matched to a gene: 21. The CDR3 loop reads CACDTTDDWGIQGGPSSWDTRQMFF. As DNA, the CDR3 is TGTGCCTGTGACACGACAGACGACTGGGGGATACAGGGAGGGCCTAGCTCCTGGGACACCCGACAGATGTTTTTC.

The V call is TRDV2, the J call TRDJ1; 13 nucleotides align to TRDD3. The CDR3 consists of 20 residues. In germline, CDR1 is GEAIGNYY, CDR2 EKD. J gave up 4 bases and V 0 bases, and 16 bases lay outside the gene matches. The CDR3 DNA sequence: TGTGCCTGTGACACCGTGATGGGGGGACTGGGGGATACGAGGCGCGATAAACTCATCTTT. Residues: CACDTVMGGLGDTRRDKLIF.

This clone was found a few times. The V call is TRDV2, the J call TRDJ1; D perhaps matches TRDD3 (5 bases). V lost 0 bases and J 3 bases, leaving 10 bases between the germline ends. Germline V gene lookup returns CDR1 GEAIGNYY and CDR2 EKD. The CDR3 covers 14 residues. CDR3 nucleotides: TGTGCCTGTGACACCGTTGGGGAGGCCGATAAACTCATCTTT. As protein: CACDTVGEADKLIF.

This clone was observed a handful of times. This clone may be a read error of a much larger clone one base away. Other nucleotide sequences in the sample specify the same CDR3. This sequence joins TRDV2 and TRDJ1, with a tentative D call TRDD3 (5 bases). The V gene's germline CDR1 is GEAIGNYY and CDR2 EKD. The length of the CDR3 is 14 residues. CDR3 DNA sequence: TGTGCCTGTGACACCCTCGGGGAAACCGATAAACTCATCTTC. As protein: CACDTLGETDKLIF.

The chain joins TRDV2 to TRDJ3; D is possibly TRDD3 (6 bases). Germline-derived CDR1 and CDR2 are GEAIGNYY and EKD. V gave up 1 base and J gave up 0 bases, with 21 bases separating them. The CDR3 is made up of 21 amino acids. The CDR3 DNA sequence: TGTGCCTGTGACACGATCGGGGATCGAATAAGCGGCTCCTGGGACACCCGACAGATGTTTTTC. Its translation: CACDTIGDRISGSWDTRQMFF.

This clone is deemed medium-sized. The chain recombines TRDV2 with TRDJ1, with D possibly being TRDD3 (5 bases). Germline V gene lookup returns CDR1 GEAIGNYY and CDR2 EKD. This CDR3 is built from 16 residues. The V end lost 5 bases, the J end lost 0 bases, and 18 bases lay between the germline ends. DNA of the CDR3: TGTGCCTGTGTGGGCCTGGGAGGACAAAACACCGATAAACTCATCTTT. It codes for CACVGLGGQNTDKLIF.

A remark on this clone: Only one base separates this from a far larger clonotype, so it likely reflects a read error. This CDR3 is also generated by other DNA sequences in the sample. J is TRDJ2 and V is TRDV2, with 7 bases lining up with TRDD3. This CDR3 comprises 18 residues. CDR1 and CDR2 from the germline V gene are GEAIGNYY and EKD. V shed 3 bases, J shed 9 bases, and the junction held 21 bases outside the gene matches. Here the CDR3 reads CACDQIGPERGYASQLFF. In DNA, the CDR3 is TGTGCCTGTGACCAGATAGGACCGGAACGGGGATATGCATCACAACTCTTCTTT.

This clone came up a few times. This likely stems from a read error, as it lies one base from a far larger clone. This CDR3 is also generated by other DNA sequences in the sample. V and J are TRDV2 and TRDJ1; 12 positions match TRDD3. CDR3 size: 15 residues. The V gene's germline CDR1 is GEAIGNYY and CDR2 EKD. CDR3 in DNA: TGTGCATGTGCGGTACTGGGGGATACTCCTGATAAACTCATCTTT. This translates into CACAVLGDTPDKLIF.

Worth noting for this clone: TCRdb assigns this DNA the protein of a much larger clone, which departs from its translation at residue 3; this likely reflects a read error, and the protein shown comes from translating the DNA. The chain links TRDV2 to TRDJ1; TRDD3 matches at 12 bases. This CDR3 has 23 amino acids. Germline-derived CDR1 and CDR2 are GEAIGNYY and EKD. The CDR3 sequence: CASDTVQPINYMRLGDTRDKLIF. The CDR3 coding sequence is TGTGCCTCTGACACCGTTCAACCGATAAACTACATGAGACTGGGGGATACAAGAGATAAACTCATCTTT.

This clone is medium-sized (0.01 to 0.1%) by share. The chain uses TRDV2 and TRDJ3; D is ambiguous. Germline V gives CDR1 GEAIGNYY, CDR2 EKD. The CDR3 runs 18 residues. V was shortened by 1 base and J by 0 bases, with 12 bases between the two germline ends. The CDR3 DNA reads TGTGCCTGTGACACTGCCGGATCTAGCTCCTGGGACACCCGACAGATGTTTTTC. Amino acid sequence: CACDTAGSSSWDTRQMFF.

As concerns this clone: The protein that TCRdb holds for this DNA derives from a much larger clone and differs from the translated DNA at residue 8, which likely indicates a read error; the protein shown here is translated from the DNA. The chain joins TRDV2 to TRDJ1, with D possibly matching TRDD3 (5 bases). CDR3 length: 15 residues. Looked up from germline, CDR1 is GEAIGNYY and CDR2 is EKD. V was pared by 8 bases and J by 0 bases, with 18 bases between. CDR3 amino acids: CASEPLGSYTDKLIF. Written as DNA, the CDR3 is TGTGCCTCTGAACCTTTGGGGTCGTACACCGATAAACTCATCTTT.

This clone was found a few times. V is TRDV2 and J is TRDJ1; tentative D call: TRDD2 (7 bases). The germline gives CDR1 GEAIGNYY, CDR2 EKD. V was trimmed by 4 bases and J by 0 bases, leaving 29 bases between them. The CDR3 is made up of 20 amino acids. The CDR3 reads CACDLVPTWSGDPHTDKLIF. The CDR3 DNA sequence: TGTGCCTGTGATCTGGTTCCTACGTGGTCTGGGGACCCGCACACCGATAAACTCATCTTT.

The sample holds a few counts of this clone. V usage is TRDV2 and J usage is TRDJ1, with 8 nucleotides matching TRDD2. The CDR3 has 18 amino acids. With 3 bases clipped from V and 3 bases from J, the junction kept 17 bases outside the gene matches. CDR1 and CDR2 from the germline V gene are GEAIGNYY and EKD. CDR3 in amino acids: CACDPLPTEGLASDKLIF. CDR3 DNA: TGTGCCTGTGACCCTCTTCCTACGGAGGGTCTGGCCTCCGATAAACTCATCTTT.

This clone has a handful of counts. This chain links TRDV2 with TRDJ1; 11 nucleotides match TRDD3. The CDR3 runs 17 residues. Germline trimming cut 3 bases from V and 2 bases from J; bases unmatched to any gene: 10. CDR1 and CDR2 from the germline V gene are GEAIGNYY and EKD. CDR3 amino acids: CACDPVGDTRGTDKLIF. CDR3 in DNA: TGTGCCTGTGACCCCGTGGGGGATACGAGAGGGACCGATAAACTCATCTTT.

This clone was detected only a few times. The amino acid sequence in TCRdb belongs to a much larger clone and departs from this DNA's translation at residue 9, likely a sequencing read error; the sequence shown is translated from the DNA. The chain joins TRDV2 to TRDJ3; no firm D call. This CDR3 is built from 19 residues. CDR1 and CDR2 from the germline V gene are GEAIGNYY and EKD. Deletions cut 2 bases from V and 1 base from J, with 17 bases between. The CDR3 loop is CACDKWSYMSSWDTRQMFF. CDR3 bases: TGTGCCTGTGACAAATGGTCTTACATGTCTTCCTGGGACACCCGACAGATGTTTTTC.

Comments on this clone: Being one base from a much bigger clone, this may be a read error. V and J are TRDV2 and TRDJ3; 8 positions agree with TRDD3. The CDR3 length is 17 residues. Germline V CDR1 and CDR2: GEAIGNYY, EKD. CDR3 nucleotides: TGTGCCTGTGACACCTTGGGGGATGCCTGGGACATCCGACAGATGTTTTTC. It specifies CACDTLGDAWDIRQMFF.

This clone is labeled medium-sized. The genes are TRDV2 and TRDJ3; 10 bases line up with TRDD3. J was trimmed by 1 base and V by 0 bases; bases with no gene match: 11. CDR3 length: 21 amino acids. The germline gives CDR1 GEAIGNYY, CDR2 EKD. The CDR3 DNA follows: TGTGCCTGTGACACCGTGGACCGCTGGGGGATAGGGTCCTGGGACACCCGACAGATGTTTTTC. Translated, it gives CACDTVDRWGIGSWDTRQMFF.

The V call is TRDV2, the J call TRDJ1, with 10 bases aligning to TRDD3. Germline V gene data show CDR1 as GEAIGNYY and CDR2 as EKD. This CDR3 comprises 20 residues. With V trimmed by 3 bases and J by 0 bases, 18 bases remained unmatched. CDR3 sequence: CACDPLLLGDSHPYTDKLIF. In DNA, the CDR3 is TGTGCCTGTGACCCCCTATTACTGGGGGATTCTCACCCGTACACCGATAAACTCATCTTT.

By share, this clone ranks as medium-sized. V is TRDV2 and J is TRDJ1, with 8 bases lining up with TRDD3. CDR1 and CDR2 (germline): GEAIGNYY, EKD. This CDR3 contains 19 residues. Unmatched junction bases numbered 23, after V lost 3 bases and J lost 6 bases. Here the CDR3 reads CACDPLPDWGIPLVNKLIF. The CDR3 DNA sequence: TGTGCCTGTGACCCTCTACCAGATTGGGGGATTCCCCTCGTGAATAAACTCATCTTT.